This T cell receptor (beta chain) was sequenced for a study of graft-versus-host responses after intestinal transplantation. About the study: As for transplant type, recipients had multivisceral, liver-intestinal, or isolated intestinal grafts.

This clone was observed once. No antigen is known for it. Sequencing was performed with immunoSEQ multiplex PCR; in TCRdb, only in-frame clones are kept and a portion is missing. The sample lists roughly 93,000 clones, approximately 95% occurring once. The study, taken as a whole, reports: HvG clone declines early post-transplant were associated with peak circulating GvH levels.

Germline values: CDR1 SGHRS, CDR2 YFSETQ. With 2 bases clipped from V and 4 bases from J, the junction kept 8 bases outside the gene matches. The CDR3 consists of 18 residues. Source: unstimulated CD8+ T cells sorted from spleen or lymph node cells, taken before intestinal transplant. The receptor's source is a human donor who received an intestinal transplant. V usage is TRBV5-1 and J usage is TRBJ2-3; 15 nucleotides line up with TRBD2. CDR3 sequence: CASSLRTSGGAVADTQYF. CDR3 nucleotide sequence: TGCGCCAGCAGCTTACGGACTAGCGGGGGGGCGGTGGCAGATACGCAGTATTTT. The whole variable domain, filled in from reference TRBV5-1 and TRBJ2-3, reads KAGVTQTPRYLIKTRGQQVTLSCSPISGHRSVSWYQQTPGQGLQFLFEYFSETQRNKGNFPGRFSGRQFSNSRSEMNVSTLELGDSALYLCASSLRTSGGAVADTQYFGPGTRLTVL.